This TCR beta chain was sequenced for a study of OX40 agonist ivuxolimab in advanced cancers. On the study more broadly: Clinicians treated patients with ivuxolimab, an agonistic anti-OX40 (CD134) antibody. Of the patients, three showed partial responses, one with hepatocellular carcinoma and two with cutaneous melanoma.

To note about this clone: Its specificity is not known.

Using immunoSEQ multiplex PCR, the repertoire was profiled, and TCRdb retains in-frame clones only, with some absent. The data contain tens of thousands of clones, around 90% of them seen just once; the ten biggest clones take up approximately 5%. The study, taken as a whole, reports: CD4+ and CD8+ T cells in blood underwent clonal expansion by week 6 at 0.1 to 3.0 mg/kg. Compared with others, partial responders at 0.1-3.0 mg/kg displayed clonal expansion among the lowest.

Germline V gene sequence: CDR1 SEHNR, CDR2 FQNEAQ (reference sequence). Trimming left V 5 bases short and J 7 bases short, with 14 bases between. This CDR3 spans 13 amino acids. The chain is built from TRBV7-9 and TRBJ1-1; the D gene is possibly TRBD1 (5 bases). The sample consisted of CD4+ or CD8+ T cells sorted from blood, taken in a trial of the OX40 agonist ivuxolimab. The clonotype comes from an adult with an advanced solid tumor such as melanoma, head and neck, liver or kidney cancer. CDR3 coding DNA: TGTGCCAGCAGCCCCTTCCTCAGGGATGAAGCTTTCTTT. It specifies CASSPFLRDEAFF.